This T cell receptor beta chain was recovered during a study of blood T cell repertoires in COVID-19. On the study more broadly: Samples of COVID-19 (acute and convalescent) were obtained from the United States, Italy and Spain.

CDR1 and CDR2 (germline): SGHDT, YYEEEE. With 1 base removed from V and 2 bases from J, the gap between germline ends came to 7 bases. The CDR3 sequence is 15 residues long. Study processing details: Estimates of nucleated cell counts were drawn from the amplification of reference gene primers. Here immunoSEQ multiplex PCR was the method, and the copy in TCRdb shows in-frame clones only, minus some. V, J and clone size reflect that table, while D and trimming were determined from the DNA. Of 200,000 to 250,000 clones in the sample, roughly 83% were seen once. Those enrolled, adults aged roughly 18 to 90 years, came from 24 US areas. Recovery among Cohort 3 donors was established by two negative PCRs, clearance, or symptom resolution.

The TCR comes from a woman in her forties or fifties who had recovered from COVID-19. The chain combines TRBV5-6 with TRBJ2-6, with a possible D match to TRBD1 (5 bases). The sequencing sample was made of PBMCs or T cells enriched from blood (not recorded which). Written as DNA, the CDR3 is TGTGCCAGCAGCTTGAGGGGTACTGGGGCCAACGTCCTGACTTTC. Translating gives CASSLRGTGANVLTF.